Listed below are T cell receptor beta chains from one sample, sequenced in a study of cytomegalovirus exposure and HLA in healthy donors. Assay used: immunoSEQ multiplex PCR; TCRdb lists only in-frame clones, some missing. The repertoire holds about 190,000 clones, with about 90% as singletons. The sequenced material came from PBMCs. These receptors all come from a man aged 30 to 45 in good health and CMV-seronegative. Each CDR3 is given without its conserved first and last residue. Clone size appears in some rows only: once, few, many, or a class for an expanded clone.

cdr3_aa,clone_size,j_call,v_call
ASSLGHRVGEKLF,.,TRBJ1-4,TRBV13
ASSGYSGGASDEQF,few,TRBJ2-1,TRBV9
ASSLVLAGYNEQF,.,TRBJ2-1,TRBV7-9
ASSQGTGFSYEQY,.,TRBJ2-7,TRBV4-1
ASSLDRGQGDGELF,.,TRBJ2-2,TRBV7-2
ASSLEGLGGRGGELF,.,TRBJ2-2,TRBV27
ASSYRAGGGEQY,.,TRBJ2-7,TRBV6-5
ASSGPTSGRGETQY,.,TRBJ2-5,TRBV6-1
ASSLGAPDTQY,.,TRBJ2-3,TRBV28
ASSLHEGGQNTEAF,.,TRBJ1-1,TRBV28
ASSPGGPPYEQY,once,TRBJ2-7,TRBV18
ASGRGHTEAF,.,TRBJ1-1,TRBV5-4
ASGLRDSRNEQF,.,TRBJ2-1,TRBV12-5
ASSGRDDGRTQY,.,TRBJ2-5,TRBV5-1
ASSLAGKETQY,.,TRBJ2-5,TRBV11-3
ASSQVVARGIYEQY,.,TRBJ2-7,TRBV4-2
ASRRTRGSDTQY,.,TRBJ2-3,TRBV7-2
ASSLTTSYEQY,.,TRBJ2-7,TRBV27
ASSPGLGVDTQY,.,TRBJ2-3,TRBV5-4
ASSKGAPLGETQY,.,TRBJ2-5,TRBV6-5
ASTGTVNSPLH,.,TRBJ1-6,TRBV28
ASSAGTSGGANEQF,few,TRBJ2-1,TRBV7-2
ASSLNDQVTWGHGYT,.,TRBJ1-2,TRBV7-2
ASSPPGGPLGAQY,once,TRBJ2-3,TRBV5-1
ASSLSSGGLSYEQY,.,TRBJ2-7,TRBV28
ASTPTGGYYGYT,.,TRBJ1-2,TRBV10-2
ASSPREPQY,.,TRBJ2-5,TRBV28
AWNEGRGRAGYT,.,TRBJ1-2,TRBV30
ASSPLNQGSHEQF,.,TRBJ2-1,TRBV18
ASSLGLAGSYEQY,.,TRBJ2-7,TRBV7-2
ASSFSGGYSYEQY,.,TRBJ2-7,TRBV7-6
ASSQDPGHTEAF,.,TRBJ1-1,TRBV4-2
ASSLDGQYQETQY,.,TRBJ2-5,TRBV7-8
ASSLGLAGGQATQY,.,TRBJ2-3,TRBV11-3
ASSLDPTAGELF,.,TRBJ2-2,TRBV11-2
ASSVGQGGANIQY,.,TRBJ2-4,TRBV19
ASSRAGSGVETQY,.,TRBJ2-5,TRBV27
ASTVRQGNTEAF,.,TRBJ1-1,TRBV6-1
ASSLVTTEAF,.,TRBJ1-1,TRBV5-6
ASSPQGAVNTEAF,.,TRBJ1-1,TRBV27
ASSLLGGGRSNQPQH,.,TRBJ1-5,TRBV7-8
ASSDQPRTESTDTQY,.,TRBJ2-3,TRBV10-1
ASSSTGTSEDNEQF,.,TRBJ2-1,TRBV5-1
ASSKLAGVRDNEQF,.,TRBJ2-1,TRBV7-8
ASSGGRAQETQY,.,TRBJ2-5,TRBV18
ASTRQGVTDTQY,.,TRBJ2-3,TRBV5-1
ASSLFRGSIGYT,few,TRBJ1-2,TRBV11-2
ASSQYSGYNEQF,.,TRBJ2-1,TRBV4-3
ASSLDGRAWNGQF,.,TRBJ2-1,TRBV5-1
ASSFPHTSEQF,.,TRBJ2-1,TRBV27
ASREDGEETQY,.,TRBJ2-5,TRBV2
AWTPGAYEQY,.,TRBJ2-7,TRBV30
ASSQDQDSSSDTGELF,.,TRBJ2-2,TRBV4-3